The source of this TCR beta chain is a study of T cell responses to AZD1222 COVID-19 vaccine. Some clones are missing from TCRdb's copy, which holds only in-frame ones; the method was immunoSEQ multiplex PCR. The data contain 150,000 to 160,000 clones, 90% of them singletons. CDR3 length: 13 amino acids. Trimming took 2 bases from V and 3 from J, leaving 4 bases between them. Germline values: CDR1 KGHSH, CDR2 LQKENI. Study-wide results and limits: The repertoires were collected only after the peak T cell response. Mapped onto spike, vaccine-associated CD4 TCRs spanned it and were dominant at 160-218 and 743-854.

About this clone: Its antigen is currently unknown.

The TCR originated in an adult in good health. The sample was peripheral blood, taken on day 0 of AZD1222 vaccination. The rearrangement joins TRBV18 to TRBJ1-4; D ambiguous. The DNA for the CDR3 is TGTGCCAGCTCACCAGGGTCTAATGAAAAACTGTTTTTT. Translated: CASSPGSNEKLFF.